The rows below give T cell receptor beta chains drawn from one sample of a study of blood T cell repertoires in COVID-19. The data were produced by immunoSEQ multiplex PCR, yet TCRdb's version contains in-frame clones alone and is incomplete. The sample records 150,000 to 200,000 clones, approximately 89% being singletons. Specimen: PBMCs or T cells enriched from blood (not recorded which). These receptors all stem from a woman under 30 who had recovered from COVID-19. The CDR3 runs from the conserved cysteine through the conserved F or W. The D gene is left open where the match is weak. Clone size is not always given. Where it is, it says once, few, many or a class for expanded clones.

clone_size j_call d_call v_call cdr3_nt cdr3_aa
NA TRBJ2-2 NA TRBV11-3 TGTGCCAGCAGCTCCCACAGGGGGGGAACCGGGGAGCTGTTTTTT CASSSHRGGTGELFF
NA TRBJ1-5 NA TRBV15 TGTGCCACCAGCAGAGGGCCCTCATGGCAGCCCCAGCATTTT CATSRGPSWQPQHF
NA TRBJ2-2 TRBD2 TRBV5-1 TGCGCCAGCAGCCCGCCAAGCGGGAGGGCCCCCGGGGAGCTGTTTTTT CASSPPSGRAPGELFF
NA TRBJ1-3 NA TRBV9 TGTGCCAGCAGCGCCCCCTCTGGGAGAATATCTGGAAACACCATATATTTT CASSAPSGRISGNTIYF
NA TRBJ1-4 NA TRBV5-1 TGCGCCAGCAGCTTGCAGGTTAATGAAAAACTGTTTTTT CASSLQVNEKLFF
NA TRBJ1-2 NA TRBV28 TGTGCCACGGAATACAGGGAAGACTATGGCTACACCTTC CATEYREDYGYTF
NA TRBJ2-7 NA TRBV21-1 TGTGCCAGCAGCAAGGGAACCGAGGGTATCTCCTACGAGCAGTACTTC CASSKGTEGISYEQYF
NA TRBJ2-7 TRBD1 TRBV27 TGTGCCAGCAGTTTAAAGTCGGGGGACAGGGAGGTAGACGAGCAGTACTTC CASSLKSGDREVDEQYF
NA TRBJ1-1 NA TRBV28 TGTGCCAGCAGTTTGGGTTCACGGGGTGCGACTGAAGCTTTCTTT CASSLGSRGATEAFF
NA TRBJ2-5 NA TRBV7-2 TGTGCCAGCAGCCGTATTCCAGAGACCCAGTACTTC CASSRIPETQYF
once TRBJ2-7 TRBD1 TRBV2 TGTGCCAGCAGTGCATTCAGGGGGCCCAACGAGCAGTACTTC CASSAFRGPNEQYF
few TRBJ2-7 NA TRBV28 TGTGCCAGCAATCAAGGGGCAGGGGACCTCTACGAGCAGTACTTC CASNQGAGDLYEQYF
NA TRBJ1-1 TRBD1 TRBV2 TGTGCCAGCAGTGCCCGGACAGGGCGGTTTGGCACTGAAGCTTTCTTT CASSARTGRFGTEAFF
few TRBJ2-6 NA TRBV2 TGTGCCAGCAGTGACCGTAACTCTGGGGCCAACGTCCTGACTTTC CASSDRNSGANVLTF
NA TRBJ2-7 NA TRBV21-1 TGTGCCAGCACTGCCCAGGGTCGGAGCTCCTACGAGCAGTACTTC CASTAQGRSSYEQYF
NA TRBJ2-7 TRBD1 TRBV29-1 TGCAGCGTTGGACAGGGAGACGAGCAGTACTTC CSVGQGDEQYF
once TRBJ2-7 TRBD1 TRBV29-1 TGCAGCGTTGAAGCGATGGGGACAGGCAAAATAGCGAGGGAGCAGTACTTC CSVEAMGTGKIAREQYF
NA TRBJ2-7 TRBD2 TRBV4-1 TGCGCCAGCAGCCCAAATCCGGGACTAGGGGGTGAGGAGCAGTACTTC CASSPNPGLGGEEQYF
NA TRBJ1-3 TRBD1 TRBV6-5 TGTGCCACCGGACAGGGGGAAGGAGCTGGAAACACCATATATTTT CATGQGEGAGNTIYF
NA TRBJ2-7 TRBD2 TRBV19 TGTGCCAGTAGTATCGCGGGAGGGCATCCATCCGAGCAGTACTTC CASSIAGGHPSEQYF
once TRBJ1-4 NA TRBV5-1 TGCGCCAGCAGCTTGGCCTCGGGGGGCTCTGAAAAACTGTTTTTT CASSLASGGSEKLFF
NA TRBJ2-1 NA TRBV27 TGTGCCAGCAGTTTTGAGAGCTCCTACAATGAGCAGTTCTTC CASSFESSYNEQFF
NA TRBJ1-1 NA TRBV7-8 TGTGCCAGCAGTCCGGAGCGAACTATGAACACTGAAGCTTTCTTT CASSPERTMNTEAFF
NA TRBJ2-7 TRBD2 TRBV11-2 TGTGCCAGCAGTCCCTCGGGACTAGCGTCCTCCTACGAGCAGTACTTC CASSPSGLASSYEQYF
once TRBJ1-4 TRBD1 TRBV25-1 TGTGCCAGCAGTGGCCGGGCGGGGACAGCCGAAAAACTGTTTTTT CASSGRAGTAEKLFF
NA TRBJ2-2 NA TRBV7-2 TGTGCCAGCAGCTTCGGGAGTCCCGACACCGGGGAGCTGTTTTTT CASSFGSPDTGELFF
NA TRBJ2-7 NA TRBV18 TGTGCCAGCTCACCTGGCGGGGACCGAACTACGAAGCAGTACTTC CASSPGGDRTTKQYF
NA TRBJ2-7 NA TRBV7-2 TGTGCCAGCAGCTTAGCGCTGGGCAGATCCTACGAGCAGTACTTC CASSLALGRSYEQYF
NA TRBJ2-5 TRBD2 TRBV5-5 TGTGCCAGCAGCGAGCAACTAGCGGGGGGCCAAGAGACCCAGTACTTC CASSEQLAGGQETQYF
NA TRBJ2-7 TRBD1 TRBV19 TGTGCCAGTAGCGACCACAGGGGGCCAACCTACGAGCAGTACTTC CASSDHRGPTYEQYF
NA TRBJ2-5 TRBD1 TRBV7-2 TGTGCCAGCAGCAGGGACCGGGACAGGAGGGAGACCCAGTACTTC CASSRDRDRRETQYF